These 21 T cell receptor beta chains share one sample of origin, sequenced in a study of shared clonotypes between healthy human individuals (dated by TCRdb to 2020 to 2022). Library preparation employed the immunoSEQ multiplex PCR assay. The source is immuneACCESS, and TCRdb retained only in-frame sequences with V and J called. Part of the clones is not carried over; for the studies checked, unresolved V genes explain less than half of this, and the remainder is unexplained. This sample lists around 510,000 clones; roughly 79% were detected once. In total, the top ten clones hold 12% of the sample. Source material: PBMCs. These receptors all come from a woman aged 40 to 50 in good health. Some clones in this sample may be carry-over from other donors' samples.

The chain recombines TRBV2 with TRBJ1-2; TRBD1 might be the D (5 bases). Germline CDR1 reads SNHLY; CDR2 reads FYNNEI. The CDR3 has 17 amino acids. V lost 1 base and J lost 3, with 18 bases in between. The CDR3 loop is CASSEVVGPGAHYGYTF. The CDR3 nucleotides read TGTGCCAGCAGTGAAGTAGTGGGACCCGGAGCTCACTATGGCTACACCTTC.

The V gene is TRBV7-3, the J gene TRBJ2-3; D gene ambiguous. This CDR3 contains 14 residues. Trimming removed 2 bases at V and 4 bases at J, with 10 bases between. Germline V gene data show CDR1 as SGHTA and CDR2 as FQGTGA. CDR3 protein: CASSLDPAPDTQYF. For the CDR3, the DNA is TGTGCCAGCAGCTTAGACCCAGCCCCAGATACGCAGTATTTT.

The chain links TRBV29-1 to TRBJ2-3; 11 bases are a match to TRBD1. Per the germline V gene, CDR1 is SQVTM and CDR2 is ANQGSEA. V lost 5 bases and J lost 2; bases outside the gene matches: 6. The CDR3 length is 15 residues. The CDR3 DNA is TGCAGCGTTCGGGGACAGGGGGGACCCACAGATACGCAGTATTTT. This sequence encodes CSVRGQGGPTDTQYF.

Concerning this clone: The same CDR3 is also encoded by other DNA sequences in this sample. The V call is TRBV29-1, the J call TRBJ1-1; D uncertain. The CDR3 loop spans 11 amino acids. The V gene lost 4 bases and the J gene lost 1 base, with 4 bases spanning the gap. Germline lookup yields CDR1 SQVTM and CDR2 ANQGSEA. The CDR3 DNA reads TGCAGCGTTGCCAGGAACACTGAAGCTTTCTTT. Its translation: CSVARNTEAFF.

V and J are TRBV14 and TRBJ2-7, with D uncertain. This CDR3 contains 12 residues. CDR1 and CDR2 from the germline V gene are SGHDN and FVKESK. V lost 4 bases and J 1 base, leaving 5 bases between the germline ends. DNA for the CDR3: TGTGCCAGCAGCCTTTGGTCCTACGAGCAGTACTTC. This encodes CASSLWSYEQYF.

The chain uses TRBV6-5 and TRBJ2-1; TRBD1 aligns across 7 bases. The CDR3 has 13 amino acids. Per the germline V gene, CDR1 is MNHEY and CDR2 is SVGAGI. Trimming took 6 bases from V and 15 from J; bases not matched to a gene: 14. The CDR3: CASRGTGERQSFF. The CDR3 DNA reads as TGTGCCAGCAGGGGTACAGGGGAGCGGCAGTCGTTCTTC.

The chain carries TRBV18 and TRBJ2-3; a possible D gene is TRBD1 (5 bases). Per germline, CDR1 KGHSH and CDR2 LQKENI. V lost 1 base, J lost 5 bases, and 10 bases lay in between. CDR3 size: 14 residues. The DNA for the CDR3 is TGTGCCAGCTCACCACGGCAGGGCGGAGATACGCAGTATTTT. Protein sequence: CASSPRQGGDTQYF.

A few counts support this clone. Written as DNA, the CDR3 is TGTGCCAGCAGCTTACTCGGGCAGGGAAGTACCGGGGAGCTGTTTTTT. Protein: CASSLLGQGSTGELFF. The rearrangement links TRBV7-3 to TRBJ2-2; D possibly corresponds to TRBD1 (5 bases). This CDR3 has 16 residues. Germline V gives CDR1 SGHTA, CDR2 FQGTGA. V was clipped by 2 bases and J by 5 bases, with 15 bases between them. Full variable domain (remainder filled in from reference TRBV7-3 and TRBJ2-2): GAGVSQTPSNKVTEKGKYVELRCDPISGHTALYWYRQSLGQGPEFLIYFQGTGAADDSGLPNDRFFAVRPEGSVSTLKIQRTERGDSAVYLCASSLLGQGSTGELFFGEGSRLTVL.

J is TRBJ2-2 and V is TRBV19; 7 nucleotides line up with TRBD2. With V trimmed by 11 bases and J by 7 bases, 16 bases remained unmatched. This CDR3 region has 15 residues. Germline loops: CDR1 LNHDA, CDR2 SQIVND (reference sequence). DNA for the CDR3: TGTGCCCGATGGAGGGACTATAGGTTCCTCGGGGAGCTGTTTTTT. Its protein is CARWRDYRFLGELFF.

CDR3 in DNA: TGTGCCAGCAGTCGACGGTCGAACACCGGGGAGCTGTTTTTT. The encoded protein is CASSRRSNTGELFF. The J gene is TRBJ2-2, the V gene TRBV25-1; D is unresolved. Deletions cut 5 bases from V and 0 bases from J, with 7 bases between. CDR1 and CDR2 from the germline V gene are MGHDK and SYGVNS. The CDR3 extends over 14 amino acids. The whole variable domain, remainder taken from reference TRBV25-1 and TRBJ2-2, is EADIYQTPRYLVIGTGKKITLECSQTMGHDKMYWYQQDPGMELHLIHYSYGVNSTEKGDLSSESTVSRIRTEHFPLTLESARPSHTSQYLCASSRRSNTGELFFGEGSRLTVL.

This sequence joins TRBV2 and TRBJ2-7; no reliable D call. The germline V and J ends were trimmed by 5 bases and 4 bases, with 9 bases remaining between them. This CDR3 comprises 12 residues. CDR1 is SNHLY and CDR2 is FYNNEI in the germline V gene. CDR3 nucleotide sequence: TGTGCCAGCAGTCTGCTGGGATACGAGCAGTACTTC. Protein sequence: CASSLLGYEQYF.

The chain employs TRBV18 and TRBJ1-4; D is perhaps TRBD1 (5 bases). This CDR3 comprises 15 residues. V was cut by 3 bases and J by 5 bases, with 13 bases left in between. Germline values: CDR1 KGHSH, CDR2 LQKENI. The CDR3 here is CASSPDGGENEKLFF. In DNA form, the CDR3 reads TGTGCCAGCTCACCCGATGGGGGGGAAAATGAAAAACTGTTTTTT.

The rearrangement uses TRBV27 and TRBJ2-1; D is possibly TRBD2 (7 bases). With 3 bases removed from V and 6 bases from J, the gap between germline ends came to 15 bases. The length of the CDR3 is 15 residues. Germline V gene data show CDR1 as MNHEY and CDR2 as SMNVEV (reference sequence). CDR3 sequence (DNA): TGTGCCAGCAGTTTGGGGGGGGCCCTAAGCAATGAGCAGTTCTTC. Translated: CASSLGGALSNEQFF.

This clone was observed a few times. Additional DNA sequences in this sample encode the identical CDR3. This chain uses TRBV7-2 with TRBJ2-2, with a weak D call TRBD1 (5 bases). From germline, CDR1 is SGHTA and CDR2 FQGNSA. With 5 bases removed from V and 7 bases from J, the gap between germline ends came to 17 bases. This CDR3 is built from 15 residues. CDR3 sequence reads: CASSPGTPQVGELFF. CDR3 in DNA: TGTGCCAGCAGCCCCGGTACACCACAGGTCGGGGAGCTGTTTTTT.

J is TRBJ1-2 and V is TRBV18; possibly TRBD1 for D (5 bases). This CDR3 is 12 amino acids long. The V end was cut by 2 bases, the J end by 8 bases, with 9 bases between. CDR1 and CDR2 from the germline V gene are KGHSH and LQKENI. The CDR3, as DNA: TGTGCCAGCTCACCAACGAGGGACGGCTACACCTTC. This codes for CASSPTRDGYTF.

The chain couples TRBV30 to TRBJ1-1; D unresolved. Germline V lookup: CDR1 GTSNPN, CDR2 SVGIG (reference sequence). V lost 3 bases to trimming and J lost 0 bases, with 11 bases between them. The CDR3 sequence is 14 residues long. The CDR3 nucleotides are TGTGCCTGGAGCCGCCTGGGATTGAACACTGAAGCTTTCTTT. Translating gives CAWSRLGLNTEAFF. Supplemented by reference TRBV30 and TRBJ1-1, the full variable domain reads SQTIHQWPATLVQPVGSPLSLECTVEGTSNPNLYWYRQAAGRGLQLLFYSVGIGQISSEVPQNLSASRPQDRQFILSSKKLLLSDSGFYLCAWSRLGLNTEAFFGQGTRLTVV.

This clone occurred many times. The chain combines TRBV5-1 with TRBJ1-2, with 7 bases identical to TRBD1. V was clipped by 4 bases and J by 2 bases; unmatched bases: 8. The V gene's germline CDR1 is SGHRS and CDR2 YFSETQ. CDR3 length equals 15 residues. The CDR3 DNA reads TGCGCCAGCAGCACCGGGACAGCACAAAACTATGGCTACACCTTC. Translating it yields CASSTGTAQNYGYTF.

The chain links TRBV2 to TRBJ1-2; no firm D call. The CDR3 runs to 14 residues. The ends were cut back, 0 bases at V and 10 bases at J, with 15 bases in the middle. Germline CDR1 reads SNHLY; CDR2 reads FYNNEI. CDR3 coding DNA: TGTGCCAGCAGTGAAGCCCCGATTGAGTTTGACTACACCTTC. Encoded protein: CASSEAPIEFDYTF.

The J gene is TRBJ1-2, the V gene TRBV29-1; tentative D call: TRBD1 (6 bases). The CDR3 consists of 11 residues. Per germline, CDR1 SQVTM and CDR2 ANQGSEA. V was pared by 4 bases and J by 6 bases, with 9 bases between. CDR3 loop: CSVADSDGYTF. The CDR3 DNA reads TGCAGCGTTGCGGACAGCGATGGCTACACCTTC.

As regards this clone: The sample holds other DNA sequences that translate to the same CDR3. The gene calls are TRBV18 and TRBJ2-3, with TRBD1 as a possible D gene (5 bases). The germline V gene encodes CDR1 KGHSH and CDR2 LQKENI. The ends were cut back, 3 bases at V and 0 bases at J, with 7 bases in the middle. This CDR3 is built from 14 residues. Here the CDR3 reads CASSPSGSTDTQYF. The CDR3 DNA follows: TGTGCCAGCTCACCTTCAGGGAGCACAGATACGCAGTATTTT.

CDR3 sequence reads: CASSPLKVSTTSYNEQFF. In DNA form, the CDR3 reads TGTGCCAGCAGCCCCTTAAAAGTATCCACAACCTCCTACAATGAGCAGTTCTTC. The chain carries TRBV14 and TRBJ2-1; D is undetermined. The CDR3 extends over 18 amino acids. With 4 bases removed from V and 0 bases from J, the gap between germline ends came to 19 bases. CDR1 is SGHDN and CDR2 is FVKESK in the germline V gene. Variable domain in full (rest from reference TRBV14 and TRBJ2-1): EAGVTQFPSHSVIEKGQTVTLRCDPISGHDNLYWYRRVMGKEIKFLLHFVKESKQDESGMPNNRFLAERTGGTYSTLKVQPAELEDSGVYFCASSPLKVSTTSYNEQFFGPGTRLTVL.